The rows below give T cell receptor beta chains drawn from one sample of a study of OX40 agonist ivuxolimab in advanced cancers. Measured with immunoSEQ multiplex PCR; TCRdb has only the in-frame clones, and not every one. The sample includes around 91,000 clones, nearly 90% of them seen just once. Sequences were derived from CD4+ or CD8+ T cells sorted from blood, sampled in a trial of the OX40 agonist ivuxolimab. The receptors here all came from an adult with an advanced solid tumor such as melanoma, head and neck, liver or kidney cancer. Each CDR3 is given with its conserved first and last residue. D genes are given only for firm matches. A row's size may be missing; if present it is once, few, many or a size class.

D gene	V gene	CDR3 length	J gene	clone size	CDR3 protein	CDR3 DNA
-	TRBV5-5	14	TRBJ1-4	-	CASSFTWGAEKLFF	TGTGCCAGCAGCTTTACCTGGGGAGCTGAAAAACTGTTTTTT
TRBD1	TRBV7-9	15	TRBJ2-5	-	CASSETTGDRETQYF	TGTGCCAGCAGCGAAACTACAGGGGACAGAGAGACCCAGTACTTC
TRBD2	TRBV19	17	TRBJ2-7	-	CASSVKVVVAGVGEQYF	TGTGCCAGTAGCGTGAAAGTGGTAGTAGCGGGAGTGGGAGAGCAGTACTTC
TRBD2	TRBV9	16	TRBJ2-1	-	CASSVVLAGVYNEQFF	TGTGCCAGCAGCGTAGTGCTAGCGGGGGTCTACAATGAGCAGTTCTTC
-	TRBV18	15	TRBJ1-2	-	CASSPSGAPNYGYTF	TGTGCCAGCTCACCGTCGGGGGCGCCTAACTATGGCTACACCTTC
-	TRBV9	15	TRBJ1-3	-	CASSGRYLSGNTIYF	TGTGCCAGCAGCGGACGCTACCTGTCTGGAAACACCATATATTTT
TRBD1	TRBV5-4	14	TRBJ1-1	-	CASSTGQTNTEAFF	TGTGCCAGCAGCACGGGACAGACGAACACTGAAGCTTTCTTT
-	TRBV5-1	14	TRBJ1-1	-	CASSLAGQNTEAFF	TGCGCCAGCAGCTTGGCCGGACAGAACACTGAAGCTTTCTTT
-	TRBV7-9	13	TRBJ1-1	few	CASSFTGNTEAFF	TGTGCCAGCAGCTTCACAGGGAACACTGAAGCTTTCTTT
-	TRBV6-5	11	TRBJ2-7	-	CASSYGREQYF	TGTGCCAGCAGTTATGGAAGGGAGCAGTACTTC
-	TRBV18	13	TRBJ2-3	once	CASSPGTFTTQYF	TGTGCCAGCTCACCCGGGACCTTCACTACGCAGTATTTT
-	TRBV6-5	13	TRBJ1-2	once	CASSSGQNYGYTF	TGTGCCAGCAGTTCCGGACAGAACTATGGCTACACCTTC
TRBD1	TRBV7-8	17	TRBJ1-1	-	CASSSRDRGARNGEAFF	TGTGCCAGCAGTTCCCGGGACAGGGGTGCGCGTAACGGTGAAGCTTTCTTT
-	TRBV7-9	15	TRBJ1-1	-	CASSLLPGVGTEAFF	TGTGCCAGCAGCTTACTACCAGGCGTCGGCACTGAAGCTTTCTTT
-	TRBV4-1	15	TRBJ2-5	-	CASSQPTSRTETQYF	TGCGCCAGCAGCCAACCAACCTCAAGAACGGAGACCCAGTACTTC
-	TRBV4-3	18	TRBJ2-5	-	CASSSRTTGGEAQETQYF	TGCGCCAGCAGCTCTAGAACGACCGGGGGCGAGGCCCAAGAGACCCAGTACTTC
-	TRBV7-9	15	TRBJ1-4	-	CASSPLRVNNEKLFF	TGTGCCAGCAGCCCGCTTAGGGTCAATAATGAAAAACTGTTTTTT
-	TRBV5-1	15	TRBJ1-4	-	CASTARRGPNEKLFF	TGCGCCAGCACCGCACGCAGGGGTCCTAATGAAAAACTGTTTTTT
-	TRBV6-5	13	TRBJ1-2	-	CASSKGLNYGYTF	TGTGCCAGCAGCAAAGGACTGAACTATGGCTACACCTTC
TRBD2	TRBV5-1	15	TRBJ2-3	-	CASSPQTSGPDTQYF	TGCGCCAGCAGCCCCCAGACTAGCGGCCCAGATACGCAGTATTTT
TRBD2	TRBV5-1	18	TRBJ2-7	-	CASSLGGTSGSTSYEQYF	TGCGCCAGCAGCTTGGGGGGGACTAGCGGTTCCACCTCCTACGAGCAGTACTTC
-	TRBV1	16	TRBJ2-3	-	CTSSYSRGRGTDTQYF	TGCACCAGCAGCTATTCGAGGGGGCGGGGCACAGATACGCAGTATTTT
-	TRBV18	16	TRBJ1-1	-	CASSPRRGRLNTEAFF	TGTGCCAGCTCACCACGTCGGGGGCGCCTGAACACTGAAGCTTTCTTT
TRBD1	TRBV7-3	15	TRBJ2-1	-	CASSPGQGDNNEQFF	TGTGCCAGCAGCCCCGGACAGGGCGATAATAATGAGCAGTTCTTC
TRBD1	TRBV15	15	TRBJ1-2	-	CATSRDLTGRYGYTF	TGTGCCACCAGCAGAGATTTGACAGGGAGGTATGGCTACACCTTC
-	TRBV19	11	TRBJ2-5	-	CASSAGETQYF	TGTGCCAGTAGTGCCGGAGAGACCCAGTACTTC
-	TRBV28	14	TRBJ1-1	-	CASSFLGQNTEAFF	TGTGCCAGCAGTTTCTTAGGACAGAACACTGAAGCTTTCTTT
-	TRBV7-2	15	TRBJ2-7	once	CASSTSGGRYAEQYF	TGTGCCAGCAGCACCTCGGGCGGGCGGTACGCCGAGCAGTACTTC
-	TRBV19	16	TRBJ1-1	-	CASSIVHWAGPTEAFF	TGTGCCAGTAGTATAGTACATTGGGCAGGGCCCACTGAAGCTTTCTTT
-	TRBV5-4	18	TRBJ1-1	once	CASSSPGRTATVNTEAFF	TGTGCCAGCAGCTCCCCCGGCCGGACAGCAACTGTGAACACTGAAGCTTTCTTT
TRBD1	TRBV18	16	TRBJ1-1	-	CASSPLTGTGGTEAFF	TGTGCCAGCTCACCCCTAACCGGGACAGGGGGCACTGAAGCTTTCTTT
-	TRBV5-4	13	TRBJ2-2	-	CASSLSHTGELFF	TGTGCCAGCAGCTTATCCCACACCGGGGAGCTGTTTTTT
-	TRBV9	14	TRBJ1-2	-	CASSVVGTRDGYTF	TGTGCCAGCAGCGTAGTCGGGACAAGGGATGGCTACACCTTC
-	TRBV5-1	17	TRBJ2-7	-	CASSLAYNRGLGYEQYF	TGCGCCAGCAGCTTGGCCTATAACAGGGGACTGGGCTACGAGCAGTACTTC
-	TRBV18	11	TRBJ2-7	-	CASSPRDEQYF	TGTGCCAGCTCACCAAGGGACGAGCAGTACTTC
TRBD1	TRBV7-9	13	TRBJ1-4	-	CATTGQANEKLFF	TGTGCCACGACGGGACAGGCAAATGAAAAACTGTTTTTT
-	TRBV5-1	16	TRBJ2-2	-	CASSPHRDRNTGELFF	TGCGCCAGCAGCCCTCACAGGGACCGCAACACCGGGGAGCTGTTTTTT
-	TRBV5-1	15	TRBJ2-2	-	CASSPSPGNTGELFF	TGCGCCAGCAGCCCTTCGCCCGGGAACACCGGGGAGCTGTTTTTT
-	TRBV4-1	15	TRBJ2-3	-	CASSLQPGYTDTQYF	TGCGCCAGCAGCCTACAACCGGGATACACAGATACGCAGTATTTT
-	TRBV7-9	13	TRBJ1-2	once	CASSLVGFMDYTF	TGTGCCAGCAGCTTAGTCGGATTTATGGACTACACCTTC
TRBD1	TRBV5-3	12	TRBJ2-1	-	CARIPDRDEQFF	TGTGCCAGAATCCCCGACAGGGATGAGCAGTTCTTC
-	TRBV29-1	11	TRBJ2-7	-	CSYRVSYEQYF	TGCAGCTATAGAGTCTCCTACGAGCAGTACTTC
-	TRBV6-5	15	TRBJ2-2	-	CASSYRRGTTGELFF	TGTGCCAGCAGTTACCGGCGCGGGACCACCGGGGAGCTGTTTTTT
-	TRBV20-1	11	TRBJ1-6	-	CSAPWGTGAHF	-
-	TRBV9	14	TRBJ1-6	-	CASSVGGADSPLHF	TGTGCCAGCAGCGTCGGAGGGGCGGATTCACCCCTCCACTTT
-	TRBV7-9	13	TRBJ1-2	few	CASSLGRLYGYTF	TGTGCCAGCAGCTTAGGACGGCTCTATGGCTACACCTTC
-	TRBV5-6	15	TRBJ1-6	-	CASSVDAVSGSPLHF	TGTGCCAGCAGCGTAGACGCCGTCTCGGGTTCACCCCTCCACTTT
-	TRBV7-9	14	TRBJ2-3	-	CASSPRRSTDTQYF	TGTGCCAGCAGCCCACGACGAAGCACAGATACGCAGTATTTT
TRBD1	TRBV28	13	TRBJ1-2	-	CASLDRVSYGYTF	TGTGCCAGCCTCGACAGGGTTTCTTATGGCTACACCTTC
-	TRBV18	13	TRBJ2-7	-	CASSQELVREQYF	TGTGCCAGCTCGCAGGAGCTGGTTCGCGAGCAGTACTTC
-	TRBV19	15	TRBJ1-1	-	CASNKLGFMNTEAFF	TGTGCCAGTAACAAATTGGGATTTATGAACACTGAAGCTTTCTTT